This T cell receptor (beta chain) stems from a study of T cells in Graves' hyperthyroidism and ophthalmopathy. Whole-study findings and limits: Model predictions of ophthalmopathy came a median 6.5 months before onset.

Regarding this clonotype: Its matching antigen is unknown.

The CDR3 is 16 amino acids. Per the germline V gene, CDR1 is SGHAT and CDR2 is FQNNGV. The J segment lost 9 bases and the V segment lost 5 bases, leaving 12 bases of the junction unmatched. Researchers amplified the TCR beta CDR3 regions from RNA transcripts. When the TCR CDR3 underwent first-round RT-PCR, the HTBI primer set was used. Each CDR3 protein gets one entry after TCRdb re-called the multiplex PCR reads with MiXCR. Here the sample spans some 300,000 distinct CDR3 sequences, roughly 13% being singletons. Disease duration under 2 months; hyperthyroidism patients were aged 18 to 65. Clinical symptoms, serum thyroxine, TRAb, thyroid ultrasound and orbital computed tomography informed diagnoses.

Material for sequencing was blood. The sequence was collected from a woman in her 40s with Graves' hyperthyroidism. The chain employs TRBV11-2 and TRBJ2-1, with 11 bases fitting TRBD2. The CDR3 loop is CASSTTLAGGGGEQFF. As DNA, the CDR3 is TGTGCCAGCAGCACCACCCTAGCGGGGGGTGGGGGTGAGCAGTTCTTC.